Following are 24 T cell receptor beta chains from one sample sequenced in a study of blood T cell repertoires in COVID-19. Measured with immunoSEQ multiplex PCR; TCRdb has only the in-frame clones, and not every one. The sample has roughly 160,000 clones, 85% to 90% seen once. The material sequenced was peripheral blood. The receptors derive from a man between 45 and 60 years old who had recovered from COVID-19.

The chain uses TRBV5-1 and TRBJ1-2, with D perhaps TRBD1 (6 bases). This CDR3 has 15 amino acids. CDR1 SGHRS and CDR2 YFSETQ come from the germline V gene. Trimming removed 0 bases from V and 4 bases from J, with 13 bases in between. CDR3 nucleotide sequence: TGCGCCAGCAGCTTGGACCTAACAGGGTTCTATGGCTACACCTTC. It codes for CASSLDLTGFYGYTF. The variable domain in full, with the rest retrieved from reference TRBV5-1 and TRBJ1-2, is KAGVTQTPRYLIKTRGQQVTLSCSPISGHRSVSWYQQTPGQGLQFLFEYFSETQRNKGNFPGRFSGRQFSNSRSEMNVSTLELGDSALYLCASSLDLTGFYGYTFGSGTRLTVV.

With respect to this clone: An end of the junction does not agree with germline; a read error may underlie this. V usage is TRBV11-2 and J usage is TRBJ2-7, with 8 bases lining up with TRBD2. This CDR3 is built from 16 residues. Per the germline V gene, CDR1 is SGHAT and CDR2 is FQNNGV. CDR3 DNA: TGTGCCAGCACCTTAGGCGGAGGCGGGAGGTCTTACGAGCAGTACTTC. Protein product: CASTLGGGGRSYEQYF.

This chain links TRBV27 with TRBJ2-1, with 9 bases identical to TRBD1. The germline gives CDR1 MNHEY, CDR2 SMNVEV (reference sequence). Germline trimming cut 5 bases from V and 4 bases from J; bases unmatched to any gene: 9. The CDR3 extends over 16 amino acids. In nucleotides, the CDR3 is TGTGCCAGCAGTAAGTCCGGGACAGGGCAGTACAATGAGCAGTTCTTC. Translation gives CASSKSGTGQYNEQFF.

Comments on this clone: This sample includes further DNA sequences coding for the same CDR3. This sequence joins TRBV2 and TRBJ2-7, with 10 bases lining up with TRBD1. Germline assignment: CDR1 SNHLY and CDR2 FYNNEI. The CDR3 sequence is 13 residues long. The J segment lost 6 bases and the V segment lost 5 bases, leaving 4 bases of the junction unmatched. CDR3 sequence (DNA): TGTGCCAGCAGTAGGGACAGGGGAGGCGAGCAGTACTTC. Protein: CASSRDRGGEQYF.

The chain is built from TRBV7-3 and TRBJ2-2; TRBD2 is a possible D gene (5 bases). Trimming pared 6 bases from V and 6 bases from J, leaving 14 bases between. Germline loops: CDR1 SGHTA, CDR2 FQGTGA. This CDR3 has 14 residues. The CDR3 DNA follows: TGTGCCAGCAGGCGTGAGAGGGAGTCCGGGGAGCTGTTTTTT. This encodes CASRRERESGELFF.

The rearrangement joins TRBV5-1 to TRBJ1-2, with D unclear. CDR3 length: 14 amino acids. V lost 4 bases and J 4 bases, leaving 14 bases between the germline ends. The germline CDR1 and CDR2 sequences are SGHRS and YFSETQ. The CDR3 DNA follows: TGCGCCAGCAGCCCATCCAGGTCTTCCTATGGCTACACCTTC. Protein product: CASSPSRSSYGYTF.

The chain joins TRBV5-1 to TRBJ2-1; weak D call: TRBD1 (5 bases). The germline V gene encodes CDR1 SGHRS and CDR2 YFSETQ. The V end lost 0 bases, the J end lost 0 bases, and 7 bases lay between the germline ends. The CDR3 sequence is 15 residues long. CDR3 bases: TGCGCCAGCAGCTTGGTGCAGGGCTCCTACAATGAGCAGTTCTTC. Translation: CASSLVQGSYNEQFF.

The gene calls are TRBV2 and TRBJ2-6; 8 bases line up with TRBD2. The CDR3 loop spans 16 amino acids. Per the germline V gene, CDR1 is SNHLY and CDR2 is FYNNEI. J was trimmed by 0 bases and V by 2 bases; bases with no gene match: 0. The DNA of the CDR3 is TGTGCCAGCAGTGAACTAGCGGGCTCTGGGGCCAACGTCCTGACTTTC. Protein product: CASSELAGSGANVLTF.

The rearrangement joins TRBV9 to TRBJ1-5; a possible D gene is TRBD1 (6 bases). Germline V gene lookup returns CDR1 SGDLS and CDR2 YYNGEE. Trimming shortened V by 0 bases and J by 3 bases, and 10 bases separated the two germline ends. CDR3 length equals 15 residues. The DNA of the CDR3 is TGTGCCAGCAGCGTAGGAACAGGGATCAATCAGCCCCAGCATTTT. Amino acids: CASSVGTGINQPQHF.

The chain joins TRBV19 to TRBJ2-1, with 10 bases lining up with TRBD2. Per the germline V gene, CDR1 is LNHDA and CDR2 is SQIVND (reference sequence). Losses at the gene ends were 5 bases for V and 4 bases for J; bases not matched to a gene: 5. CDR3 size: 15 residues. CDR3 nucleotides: TGTGCCAGTAGTGTTAGACTAGCGGGTTACAATGAGCAGTTCTTC. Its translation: CASSVRLAGYNEQFF.

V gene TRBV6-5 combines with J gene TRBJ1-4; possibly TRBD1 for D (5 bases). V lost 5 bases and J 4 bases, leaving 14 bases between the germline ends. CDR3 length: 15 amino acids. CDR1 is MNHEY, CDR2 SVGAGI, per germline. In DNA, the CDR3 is TGTGCCAGCAGTAGACGACGGGGGAATAATGAAAAACTGTTTTTT. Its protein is CASSRRRGNNEKLFF.

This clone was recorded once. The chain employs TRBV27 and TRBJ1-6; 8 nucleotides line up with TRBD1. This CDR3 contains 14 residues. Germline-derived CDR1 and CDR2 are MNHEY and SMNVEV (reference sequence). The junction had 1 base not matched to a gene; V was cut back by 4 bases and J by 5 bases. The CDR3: CASSSGQDNSPLHF. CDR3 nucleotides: TGTGCCAGCAGTTCGGGACAGGATAATTCACCCCTCCACTTT.

In DNA, the CDR3 is TGCGCCAGCAGCTTTAGCGGGGTCTACAATGAGCAGTTCTTC. It codes for CASSFSGVYNEQFF. J is TRBJ2-1 and V is TRBV5-1, with 8 bases that match TRBD2. V was pared by 2 bases and J by 3 bases, with 1 base of the junction left unmatched. This CDR3 is 14 amino acids long. Per germline, CDR1 SGHRS and CDR2 YFSETQ.

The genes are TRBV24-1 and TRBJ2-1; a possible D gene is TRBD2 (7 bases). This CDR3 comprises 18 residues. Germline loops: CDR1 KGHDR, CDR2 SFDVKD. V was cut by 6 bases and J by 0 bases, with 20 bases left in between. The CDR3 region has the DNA TGTGCCACCAGTTCCAAAGGGGGGGGTACCATCTCCTACAATGAGCAGTTCTTC. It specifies CATSSKGGGTISYNEQFF.

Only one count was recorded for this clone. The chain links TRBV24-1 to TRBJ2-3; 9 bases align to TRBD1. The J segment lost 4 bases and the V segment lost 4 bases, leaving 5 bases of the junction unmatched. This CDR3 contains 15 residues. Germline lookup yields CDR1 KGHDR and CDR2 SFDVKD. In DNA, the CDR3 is TGTGCCACCAGTGAGTCCGGGACAGGGCCAGATACGCAGTATTTT. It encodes CATSESGTGPDTQYF.

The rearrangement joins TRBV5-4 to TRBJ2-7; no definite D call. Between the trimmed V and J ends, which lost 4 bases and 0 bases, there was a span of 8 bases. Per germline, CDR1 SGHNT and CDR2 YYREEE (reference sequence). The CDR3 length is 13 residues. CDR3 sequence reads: CASSPVRSYEQYF. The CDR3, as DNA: TGTGCCAGCAGCCCGGTCCGCTCCTACGAGCAGTACTTC.

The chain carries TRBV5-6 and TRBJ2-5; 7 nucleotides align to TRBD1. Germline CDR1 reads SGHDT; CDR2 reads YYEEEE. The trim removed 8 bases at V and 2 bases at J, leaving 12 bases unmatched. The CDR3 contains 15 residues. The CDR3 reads CASTSQGVGQETQYF. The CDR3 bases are TGTGCCAGTACATCCCAGGGGGTGGGGCAAGAGACCCAGTACTTC.

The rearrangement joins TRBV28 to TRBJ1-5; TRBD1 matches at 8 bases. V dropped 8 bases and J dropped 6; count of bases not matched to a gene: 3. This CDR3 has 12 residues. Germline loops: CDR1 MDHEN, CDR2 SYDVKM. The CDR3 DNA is TGTGCCAGCCAGGGGGCGACTCAGCCCCAGCATTTT. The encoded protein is CASQGATQPQHF. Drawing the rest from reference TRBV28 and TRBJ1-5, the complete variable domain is DVKVTQSSRYLVKRTGEKVFLECVQDMDHENMFWYRQDPGLGLRLIYFSYDVKMKEKGDIPEGYSVSREKKERFSLILESASTNQTSMYLCASQGATQPQHFGDGTRLSIL.

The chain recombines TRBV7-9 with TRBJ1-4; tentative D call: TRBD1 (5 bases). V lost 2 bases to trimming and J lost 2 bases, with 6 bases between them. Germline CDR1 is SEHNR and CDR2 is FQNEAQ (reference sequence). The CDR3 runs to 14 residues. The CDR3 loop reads CASSLRQTNEKLFF. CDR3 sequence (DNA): TGTGCCAGCAGCTTAAGACAGACTAATGAAAAACTGTTTTTT. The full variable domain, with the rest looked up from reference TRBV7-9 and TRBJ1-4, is DTGVSQNPRHKITKRGQNVTFRCDPISEHNRLYWYRQTLGQGPEFLTYFQNEAQLEKSRLLSDRFSAERPKGSFSTLEIQRTEQGDSAMYLCASSLRQTNEKLFFGSGTQLSVL.

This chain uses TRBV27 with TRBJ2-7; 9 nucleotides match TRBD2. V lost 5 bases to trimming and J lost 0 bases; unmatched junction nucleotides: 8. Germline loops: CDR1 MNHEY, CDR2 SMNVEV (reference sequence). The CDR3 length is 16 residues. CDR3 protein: CASSPTIAGVSYEQYF. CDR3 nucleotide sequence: TGTGCCAGCAGTCCAACCATAGCGGGGGTCTCCTACGAGCAGTACTTC.

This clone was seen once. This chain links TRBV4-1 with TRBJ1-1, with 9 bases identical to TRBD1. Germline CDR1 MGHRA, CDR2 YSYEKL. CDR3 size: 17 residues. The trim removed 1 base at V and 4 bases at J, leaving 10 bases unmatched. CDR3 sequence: CASSQVPGTGTGTEAFF. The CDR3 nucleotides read TGCGCCAGCAGCCAAGTGCCCGGGACAGGGACTGGCACTGAAGCTTTCTTT.

This chain's CDR3 is CASSPHRTENEKLFF. CDR3 coding DNA: TGTGCCAGCAGCCCCCACCGGACAGAGAATGAAAAACTGTTTTTT. The chain recombines TRBV9 with TRBJ1-4, with a tentative D call TRBD1 (6 bases). Germline values: CDR1 SGDLS, CDR2 YYNGEE. With 4 bases removed from V and 5 bases from J, the gap between germline ends came to 15 bases. CDR3 length: 15 residues.

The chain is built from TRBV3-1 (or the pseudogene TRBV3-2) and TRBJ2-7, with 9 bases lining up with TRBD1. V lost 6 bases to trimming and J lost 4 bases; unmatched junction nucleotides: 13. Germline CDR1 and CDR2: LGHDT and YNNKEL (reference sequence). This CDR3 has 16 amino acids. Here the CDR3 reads CASSRLDRGGFYEQYF. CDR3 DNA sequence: TGTGCCAGCAGTCGATTGGACAGGGGCGGATTTTACGAGCAGTACTTC.

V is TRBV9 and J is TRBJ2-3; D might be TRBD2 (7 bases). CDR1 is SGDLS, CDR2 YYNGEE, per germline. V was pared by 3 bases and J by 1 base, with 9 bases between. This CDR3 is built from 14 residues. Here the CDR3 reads CASSEGGGTDTQYF. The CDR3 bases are TGTGCCAGCAGCGAGGGGGGGGGCACAGATACGCAGTATTTT.